This TCR beta chain came from a study of cytomegalovirus exposure and HLA in healthy donors. Study-wide findings and caveats: TCR beta sequences reportedly predicted most subjects' HLA-A and HLA-B alleles accurately. Later analysis indicated greater clonal expansion among HLA-associated TCR beta chains than among equally common other chains. No immune exposure information besides CMV serostatus was available.

Primers: 60 Vbeta forward and 13 Jbeta reverse. Method: immunoSEQ multiplex PCR; TCRdb's copy keeps in-frame clones and lacks some. The sample holds 35,000 to 40,000 clones, 66% seen once. V shed 2 bases and J shed 5 bases, with 18 bases lying between them. This CDR3 has 16 residues. Germline CDR1 and CDR2: MNHNS and SASEGT. This clone was picked up a small number of times. Antigen unknown. This sequence was found in a man aged 50 to 60 in good health and CMV-seropositive. The sequencing sample was made of PBMCs. The rearrangement joins TRBV6-1 to TRBJ2-5; TRBD2 might be the D (6 bases). CDR3 in amino acids: CASSESPGTGRETQYF. CDR3 sequence (DNA): TGTGCCAGCAGTGAAAGCCCCGGGACGGGGAGGGAGACCCAGTACTTC.